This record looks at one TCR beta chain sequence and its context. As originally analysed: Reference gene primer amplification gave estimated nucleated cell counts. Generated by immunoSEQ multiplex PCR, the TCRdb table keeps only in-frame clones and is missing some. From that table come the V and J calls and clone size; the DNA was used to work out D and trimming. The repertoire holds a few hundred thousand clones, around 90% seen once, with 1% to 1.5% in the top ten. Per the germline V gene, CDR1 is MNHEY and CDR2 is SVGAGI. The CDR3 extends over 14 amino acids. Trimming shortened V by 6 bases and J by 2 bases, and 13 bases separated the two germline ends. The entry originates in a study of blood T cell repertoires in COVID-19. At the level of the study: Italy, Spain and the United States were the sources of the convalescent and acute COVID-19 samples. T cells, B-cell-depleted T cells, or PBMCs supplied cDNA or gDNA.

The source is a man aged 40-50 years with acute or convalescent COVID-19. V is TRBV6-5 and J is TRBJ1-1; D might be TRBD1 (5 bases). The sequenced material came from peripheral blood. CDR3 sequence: CASRAGSFNTEAFF. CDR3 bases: TGTGCCAGCAGGGCAGGGTCCTTTAACACTGAAGCTTTCTTT.